The entry below gives a single TCR beta chain sequence along with its context. The PCR used 60 Vbeta and 13 Jbeta primers. Profiling relied on immunoSEQ multiplex PCR, and the TCRdb table lists in-frame clones only, not all of them. This sample yields under 200,000 clones, of which roughly 80% are seen a single time; 2.5% to 3.5% belongs to the top ten. This record comes from a study of cytomegalovirus exposure and HLA in healthy donors. The ends were cut back, 8 bases at V and 5 bases at J, with 15 bases in the middle. Germline V gives CDR1 MDHEN, CDR2 SYDVKM. The CDR3 extends over 13 amino acids. The V and J genes are TRBV28 and TRBJ2-5; D is perhaps TRBD2 (6 bases). Material: PBMCs. The sequence was obtained from a female donor in good health and CMV-seronegative. CDR3 bases: TGTGCCAGCTCCCCCCCCGGAGGGGAGACCCAGTACTTC. Protein sequence: CASSPPGGETQYF.